These T cell receptor beta chains were read from a single sample in a study of CD4 T cells in relation to SARS-CoV-2 and coronaviruses. Their cognate antigens are unknown. Using immunoSEQ multiplex PCR, the repertoire was profiled, and TCRdb retains in-frame clones only, with some absent. Found here are 25,000 to 30,000 clones, approximately 80% of them singletons; the top ten hold less than 20%. The sample comprised CD4+ T cells from PBMCs, cultured in vitro. These TCRs come from a human donor in good health. The CDR3 runs from the conserved cysteine through the conserved F or W. D genes are given only for firm matches. The size field is filled for only some rows; it gives once, few, many or a size class.

-,once,TRBJ2-3,TRBV18,CASSHRDTQYF,TGTGCCAGCTCACATAGAGATACGCAGTATTTT
TRBD1,-,TRBJ2-2,TRBV11-3,CASSLEATGSTRELFF,TGTGCCAGCAGCTTAGAGGCGACAGGGTCCACCCGGGAGCTGTTTTTT
-,-,TRBJ2-7,TRBV5-5,CASSFSGAGVDYEQYF,TGTGCCAGCAGCTTCTCGGGAGCCGGGGTGGACTACGAGCAGTACTTC
-,-,TRBJ1-1,TRBV18,CASSPPGTGGLNTEAFF,TGTGCCAGCTCACCACCAGGAACCGGGGGCTTGAACACTGAAGCTTTCTTT
-,-,TRBJ2-1,TRBV24-1,CATSDLRPLYNEQFF,TGTGCCACCAGTGATTTGCGGCCTCTATACAATGAGCAGTTCTTC
-,-,TRBJ2-2,TRBV7-9,CASSVLSGTTNTGELFF,TGTGCCAGCAGCGTACTATCCGGGACCACCAACACCGGGGAGCTGTTTTTT
-,-,TRBJ1-3,TRBV6-4,CASGTGTEIILSGNTIYF,TGTGCCAGCGGAACCGGGACGGAGATCATCCTGTCGGGAAACACCATATATTTT
-,few,TRBJ1-1,TRBV5-5,CASSSGSFAEAFF,TGTGCCAGCAGCTCCGGGTCCTTCGCTGAAGCTTTCTTT
-,-,TRBJ1-6,TRBV25-1,CASRDDRITNSPLHF,TGTGCCAGCAGAGACGACAGAATTACTAATTCACCCCTCCACTTT
-,-,TRBJ1-1,TRBV5-1,CASSGQTNTEAFF,TGCGCCAGCAGCGGACAGACGAACACTGAAGCTTTCTTT
TRBD2,-,TRBJ2-3,TRBV7-3,CASSLDSGMADTQYF,TGTGCCAGCAGCTTAGATAGCGGGATGGCAGATACGCAGTATTTT
-,-,TRBJ1-2,TRBV2,CASGLRETIGYGYTF,TGTGCCAGCGGGTTACGGGAGACAATAGGCTATGGCTACACCTTC
-,-,TRBJ1-6,TRBV11-2,CASSSRTHGSSSYNSPLHF,TGTGCCAGCAGCTCCCGGACCCATGGAAGTAGCTCCTATAATTCACCCCTCCACTTT
-,-,TRBJ2-5,TRBV11-2,CASSLALGPRETQYF,TGTGCCAGCAGCTTAGCGTTAGGACCACGGGAGACCCAGTACTTC
-,-,TRBJ1-4,TRBV5-1,CASSLGPTNEKLFF,TGCGCCAGCAGCTTGGGCCCAACTAATGAAAAACTGTTTTTT
TRBD1,-,TRBJ1-1,TRBV7-3,CASSSSGTGRTEAFF,TGTGCCAGCAGCTCGTCCGGGACAGGGCGAACTGAAGCTTTCTTT
-,-,TRBJ1-4,TRBV6-1,CASSEALGAELYNEKLFF,TGTGCCAGCAGTGAAGCTTTAGGGGCGGAGCTCTATAATGAAAAACTGTTTTTT
TRBD1,-,TRBJ1-2,TRBV6-5,CASRPGQTTFYGYTF,TGTGCCAGCAGACCGGGACAGACAACCTTCTATGGCTACACCTTC
-,-,TRBJ1-2,TRBV19,CASSITPTTRGYTF,TGTGCCAGTAGTATCACACCCACCACGCGGGGCTACACCTTC
TRBD1,-,TRBJ2-7,TRBV5-4,CASSLTPDRVDYEQYF,TGTGCCAGCAGCTTGACCCCAGACAGGGTGGACTACGAGCAGTACTTC
-,-,TRBJ2-7,TRBV4-3,CASSQEWRGWYEQYF,TGCGCCAGCAGCCAAGAGTGGAGGGGGTGGTACGAGCAGTACTTC
-,-,TRBJ2-5,TRBV7-8,CASSHSRLGEQETQYF,TGTGCCAGCAGCCACAGCCGGTTAGGAGAACAAGAGACCCAGTACTTC
TRBD1,-,TRBJ2-7,TRBV7-8,CASSTANRGEQYF,TGTGCCAGCAGCACAGCAAACAGGGGCGAGCAGTACTTC
-,-,TRBJ2-3,TRBV14,CASSPRQGGSTDTQYF,TGTGCCAGCAGCCCGAGGCAGGGGGGAAGCACAGATACGCAGTATTTT
TRBD2,-,TRBJ2-3,TRBV13,CASSLGTSGGAGDTQYF,TGTGCCAGCAGCCTCGGGACTAGCGGGGGGGCTGGGGATACGCAGTATTTT
-,once,TRBJ2-3,TRBV5-1,CASSLALGTDTQYF,TGCGCCAGCAGCTTGGCCCTCGGCACAGATACGCAGTATTTT
-,-,TRBJ1-5,TRBV6-2/TRBV6-3,CASSLSDPIIPPQHF,TGTGCCAGCAGTCTATCCGACCCCATAATCCCGCCCCAGCATTTT
TRBD2,-,TRBJ2-7,TRBV6-5,CASRETSGGYEQYF,TGTGCCAGCAGGGAGACTAGCGGGGGTTACGAGCAGTACTTC
TRBD2,-,TRBJ2-1,TRBV7-2,CASSLQGPGLAGGQQQFF,TGTGCCAGCAGCTTACAAGGTCCGGGACTAGCGGGAGGTCAACAGCAGTTCTTC
-,-,TRBJ2-6,TRBV13,CASSPRLGVGANVLTF,TGTGCCAGCAGCCCTCGGCTGGGGGTCGGGGCCAACGTCCTGACTTTC